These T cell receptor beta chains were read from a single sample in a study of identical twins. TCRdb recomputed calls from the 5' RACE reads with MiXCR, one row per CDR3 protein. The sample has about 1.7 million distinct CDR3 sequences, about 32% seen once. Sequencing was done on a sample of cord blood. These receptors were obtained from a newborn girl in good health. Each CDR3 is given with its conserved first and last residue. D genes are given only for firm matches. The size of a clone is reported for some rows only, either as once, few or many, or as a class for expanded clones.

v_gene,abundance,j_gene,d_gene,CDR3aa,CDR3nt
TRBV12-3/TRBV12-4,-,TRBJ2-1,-,CASSLSRATYNEQFF,TGTGCCAGCAGTTTATCTAGAGCCACCTACAATGAGCAGTTCTTC
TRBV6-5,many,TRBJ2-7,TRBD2,CASRRTSAYEQYF,TGTGCCAGCAGGAGGACTAGCGCCTACGAGCAGTACTTC
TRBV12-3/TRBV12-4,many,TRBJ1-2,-,CASSSGEFYGYTF,TGTGCCAGCAGTTCCGGCGAATTTTATGGCTACACCTTC
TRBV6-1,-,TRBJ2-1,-,CASSASLPYNEQFF,TGTGCCAGCAGTGCAAGCCTCCCCTACAATGAGCAGTTCTTC
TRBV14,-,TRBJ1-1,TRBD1,CASSQAQGAEAFF,TGTGCCAGCAGCCAAGCACAGGGGGCTGAAGCTTTCTTT
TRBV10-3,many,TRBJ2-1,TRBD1,CATRTGTYNEQFF,TGTGCCACTAGGACAGGGACCTACAATGAGCAGTTCTTC
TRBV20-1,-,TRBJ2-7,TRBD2,CSAAGTSNNEQYF,TGCAGTGCCGCCGGGACTAGCAACAATGAGCAGTACTTC
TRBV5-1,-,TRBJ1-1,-,CASSLMVTGGLVDTEAFF,TGCGCCAGCAGCTTGATGGTCACAGGAGGATTGGTGGACACTGAAGCTTTCTTT
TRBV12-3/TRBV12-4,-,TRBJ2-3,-,CASSFSVEVTDTQYF,TGTGCCAGCAGTTTCTCGGTTGAGGTCACAGATACGCAGTATTTT
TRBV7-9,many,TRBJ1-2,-,CASSPSRTANYGYTF,TGTGCCAGCAGCCCAAGTCGCACAGCCAACTATGGCTACACCTTC
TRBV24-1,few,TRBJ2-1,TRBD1,CATRGTGANEQFF,TGTGCCACCAGAGGGACAGGGGCCAATGAGCAGTTCTTC
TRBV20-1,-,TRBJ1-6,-,CSARERLGPRDSPLHF,TGCAGTGCTAGAGAGAGGTTGGGGCCCAGGGATTCACCCCTCCACTTT
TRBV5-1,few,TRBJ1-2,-,CASRPNQAQVYGYTF,TGCGCCAGCAGACCCAACCAGGCCCAGGTTTATGGCTACACCTTC
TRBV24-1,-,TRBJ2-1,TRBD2,CATSDLRKRGGYNEQFF,TGTGCCACCAGTGATTTGAGAAAGCGGGGGGGCTACAATGAGCAGTTCTTC
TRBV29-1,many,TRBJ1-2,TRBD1,CSVDNGGQNGYTF,TGCAGCGTTGATAACGGGGGACAGAATGGCTACACCTTC
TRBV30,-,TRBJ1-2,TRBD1,CAWREAGGERYGYTF,TGTGCCTGGAGGGAGGCAGGGGGCGAGCGTTATGGCTACACCTTC
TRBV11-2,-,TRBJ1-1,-,CASSWGSMNTEAFF,TGTGCCAGCAGCTGGGGGTCGATGAACACTGAAGCTTTCTTT
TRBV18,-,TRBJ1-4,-,CASSPFFATDSGGEKLFF,TGTGCCAGCTCACCTTTTTTCGCAACCGACAGTGGTGGGGAAAAACTGTTTTTT
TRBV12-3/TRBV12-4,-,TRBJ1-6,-,CASSLFGTQGNSPLHF,TGTGCCAGCAGTTTATTTGGGACTCAAGGGAATTCACCCCTCCACTTT
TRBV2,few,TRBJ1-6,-,CASSDPRTLYNSPLHF,TGTGCCAGCAGTGACCCGCGGACCCTGTATAATTCACCCCTCCACTTT
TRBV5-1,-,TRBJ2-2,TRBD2,CASSLTSGQSTGELFF,TGCGCCAGCAGCCTCACTAGCGGACAGAGCACCGGGGAGCTGTTTTTT
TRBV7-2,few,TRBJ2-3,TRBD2,CASSLAGGPVLDTQYF,TGTGCCAGCAGCTTAGCGGGAGGGCCCGTGTTGGATACGCAGTATTTT
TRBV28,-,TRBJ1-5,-,CASSSSEGQPQHF,TGTGCCAGCAGTTCCTCGGAGGGGCAGCCCCAGCATTTT
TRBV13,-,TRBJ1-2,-,CASSRGVANYGYTF,TGTGCCAGCAGTAGGGGGGTAGCTAACTATGGCTACACCTTC
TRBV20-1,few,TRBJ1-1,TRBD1,CSAGTVTEAFF,TGCAGTGCTGGGACAGTCACTGAAGCTTTCTTT
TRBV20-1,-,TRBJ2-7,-,CSARRATSYEQYF,TGCAGTGCTAGACGTGCAACCTCCTACGAGCAGTACTTC
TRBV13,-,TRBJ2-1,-,CASSWSQRGTIYNEQFF,TGTGCCAGCAGCTGGTCCCAAAGGGGGACGATCTACAATGAGCAGTTCTTC
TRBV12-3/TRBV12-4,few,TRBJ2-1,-,CASRPGFRSYNEQFF,TGTGCCAGCAGGCCGGGTTTCCGCTCCTACAATGAGCAGTTCTTC
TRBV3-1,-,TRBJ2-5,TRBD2,CASSHRTSVEQYF,TGTGCCAGCAGCCATAGGACTAGTGTTGAGCAGTACTTC
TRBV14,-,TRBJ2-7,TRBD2,CASSQGLAGGPRNEQYF,TGTGCCAGCAGCCAAGGACTAGCGGGAGGGCCGAGAAATGAGCAGTACTTC
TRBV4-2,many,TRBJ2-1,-,CASSQVLHYNEQFF,TGTGCCAGCAGCCAAGTGCTCCACTACAATGAGCAGTTCTTC
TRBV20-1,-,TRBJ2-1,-,CSARPSKPAYNEQFF,TGCAGTGCTAGGCCAAGTAAACCCGCCTACAATGAGCAGTTCTTC
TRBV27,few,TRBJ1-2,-,CASSPTDRGGYTF,TGTGCCAGCAGTCCAACGGACAGAGGGGGCTACACCTTC
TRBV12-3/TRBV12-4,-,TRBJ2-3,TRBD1,CASRRTGGWTDTQYF,TGTGCCAGCAGACGTACAGGGGGCTGGACAGATACGCAGTATTTT
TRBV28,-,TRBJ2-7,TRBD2,CASRDPPGLAPSYEQYF,TGTGCCAGCAGGGACCCGCCGGGACTAGCTCCTTCCTACGAGCAGTACTTC
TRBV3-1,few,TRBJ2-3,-,CASSPHRSPNPYF,TGTGCCAGCAGCCCTCACCGTAGCCCCAACCCGTATTTT
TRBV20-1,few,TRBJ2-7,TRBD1,CSASPGTGIRYEQYF,TGCAGTGCTAGCCCCGGGACAGGGATTCGCTACGAGCAGTACTTC
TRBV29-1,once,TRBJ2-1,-,CSVEEVAYNEQFF,TGCAGCGTTGAAGAGGTGGCTTACAATGAGCAGTTCTTC
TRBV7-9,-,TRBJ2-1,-,CASRRSSDYNEQFF,TGTGCCAGCAGAAGGTCTAGCGACTACAATGAGCAGTTCTTC
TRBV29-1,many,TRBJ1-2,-,CSVEEQVGGGYTF,TGCAGCGTTGAGGAACAGGTGGGAGGTGGCTACACCTTC
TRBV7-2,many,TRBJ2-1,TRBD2,CASSLTSGVGNEQFF,TGTGCCAGCAGTTTGACTAGCGGGGTAGGCAATGAGCAGTTCTTC
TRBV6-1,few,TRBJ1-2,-,CASSEEGHALNGYTF,TGTGCCAGCAGTGAGGAGGGGCACGCTTTGAATGGCTACACCTTC
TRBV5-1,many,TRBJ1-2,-,CASSPRQVDGYTF,TGCGCCAGCAGCCCCCGACAAGTCGATGGCTACACCTTC
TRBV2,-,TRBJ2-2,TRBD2,CASSRLAGSGELFF,TGTGCCAGCAGCCGACTAGCGGGGAGCGGGGAGCTGTTTTTT
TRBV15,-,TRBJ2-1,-,CATGAEGEQFF,TGTGCCACCGGGGCAGAGGGTGAGCAGTTCTTC
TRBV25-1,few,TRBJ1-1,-,CASSDPRVGTEAFF,TGTGCCAGCAGTGATCCCAGGGTGGGCACTGAAGCTTTCTTT
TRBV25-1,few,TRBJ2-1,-,CASSEYHNEQFF,TGTGCCAGCAGTGAATATCACAATGAGCAGTTCTTC
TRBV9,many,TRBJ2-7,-,CASPSYEQYF,TGTGCCAGCCCCTCCTACGAGCAGTACTTC
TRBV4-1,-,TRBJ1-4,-,CASSQEHATNEKLFF,TGCGCCAGCAGCCAAGAACATGCAACTAATGAAAAACTGTTTTTT
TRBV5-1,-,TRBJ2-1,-,CASSLGPDSYNEQFF,TGCGCCAGCAGCTTGGGACCGGACTCCTACAATGAGCAGTTCTTC
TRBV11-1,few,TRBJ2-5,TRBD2,CASSHQGGTLQETQYF,TGTGCCAGCAGCCATCAGGGAGGGACTCTCCAAGAGACCCAGTACTTC
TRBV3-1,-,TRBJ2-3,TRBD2,CASSQGLAGRRDTQYF,TGTGCCAGCAGCCAAGGACTAGCGGGAAGAAGGGATACGCAGTATTTT
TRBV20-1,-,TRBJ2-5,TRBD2,CSASMASGGETQYF,TGCAGTGCTAGTATGGCTAGCGGGGGTGAGACCCAGTACTTC